The clone carrying this T cell receptor beta chain was seen only a few times. Its antigen remains unidentified. Trimming removed 5 bases at V and 3 bases at J, with 7 bases between. The CDR3 is 12 amino acids. TCRdb analysed the RACE reads with MiXCR anew, one entry per CDR3 protein. The repertoire holds about 260,000 distinct CDR3 sequences, approximately 8.6% seen once, with approximately 2.3% in the top ten. This sample stems from a study of human T cells and chemical hapten exposure. General study points: The count of PT1 expanded TCRs correlated positively with patch test score.

Time point indicated: pre-sensitization, week 0. Treatment denoted: therapeutic diphenylcyclopropenone sensitization with weekly scalp DPC. The sequenced sample was whole blood, obtained in connection with sensitization to the hapten diphenylcyclopropenone (DPC). The chain joins TRBV12-3 or TRBV12-4 to TRBJ1-2; D is uncertain. This sequence was found in a middle-aged woman with alopecia areata. Some clones in this sample may be carry-over from other donors' samples. The CDR3 DNA reads TGTGCCAGCAGTGGAGGAGACTATGGCTACACCTTC. Translation gives CASSGGDYGYTF.